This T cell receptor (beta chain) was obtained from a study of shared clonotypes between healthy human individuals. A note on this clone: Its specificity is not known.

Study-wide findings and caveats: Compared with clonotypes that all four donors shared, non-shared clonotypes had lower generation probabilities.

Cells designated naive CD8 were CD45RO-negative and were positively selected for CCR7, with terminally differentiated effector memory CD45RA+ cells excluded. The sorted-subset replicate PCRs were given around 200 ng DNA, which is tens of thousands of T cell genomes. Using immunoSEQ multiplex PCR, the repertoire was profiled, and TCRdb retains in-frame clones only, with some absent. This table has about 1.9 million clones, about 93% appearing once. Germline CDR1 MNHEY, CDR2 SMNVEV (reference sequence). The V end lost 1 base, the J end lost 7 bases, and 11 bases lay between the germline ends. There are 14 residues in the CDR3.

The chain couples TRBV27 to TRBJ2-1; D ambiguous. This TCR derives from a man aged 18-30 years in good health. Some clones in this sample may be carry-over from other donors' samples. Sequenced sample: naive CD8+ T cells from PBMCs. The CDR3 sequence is CASSLFGLWNEQFF. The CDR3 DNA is TGTGCCAGCAGTTTATTCGGGCTGTGGAATGAGCAGTTCTTC.